This T cell receptor (beta chain) appears in the sequencing data of a study of T-cell reconstitution after alpha-beta-depleted transplantation in children. Broader study findings: Surviving recipient cells, namely T cells and thymic progenitors, were the source of high day-60 TCRbeta diversity in some patients.

As concerns this clonotype: Its antigen is undetermined.

As it was prepared, the TCRbeta library received unique molecular identifiers. Using its own MiXCR run on the PCR reads, TCRdb lists one record per CDR3 protein. The sample has around 700,000 distinct CDR3 sequences, around 13% seen once; the top ten hold 0.79%. The V segment lost 2 bases and the J segment 4 bases; nucleotides outside the gene matches: 8. Germline V CDR1 and CDR2: SGHAT, FQNNGV. The CDR3 runs to 17 residues. This material consisted of PBMCs, taken before TCRalphabeta/CD19-depleted stem cell transplant. The rearrangement links TRBV11-2 to TRBJ2-1; TRBD1 aligns across 10 bases. The sequence derives from a girl between 2 and 10 years old with congenital amegakaryocytic thrombocytopenia, due to receive a stem cell transplant. CDR3 protein: CASSLSRDRGPYNEQFF. CDR3 in DNA: TGTGCCAGCAGCTTATCTCGGGACAGGGGCCCGTACAATGAGCAGTTCTTC.